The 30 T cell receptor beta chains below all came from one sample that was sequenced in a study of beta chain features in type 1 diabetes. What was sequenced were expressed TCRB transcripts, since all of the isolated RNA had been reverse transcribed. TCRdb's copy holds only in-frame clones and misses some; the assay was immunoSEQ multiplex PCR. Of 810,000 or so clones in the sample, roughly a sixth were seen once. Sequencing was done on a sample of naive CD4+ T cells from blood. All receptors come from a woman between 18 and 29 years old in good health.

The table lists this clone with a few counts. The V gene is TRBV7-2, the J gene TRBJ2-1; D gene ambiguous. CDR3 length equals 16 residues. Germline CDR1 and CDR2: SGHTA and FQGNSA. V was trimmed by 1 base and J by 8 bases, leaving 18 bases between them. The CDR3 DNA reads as TGTGCCAGCAGCTTAGACACGGCCGCGATGGGCTATGAGCAGTTCTTC. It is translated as CASSLDTAAMGYEQFF. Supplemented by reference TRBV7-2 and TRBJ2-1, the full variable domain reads GAGVSQSPSNKVTEKGKDVELRCDPISGHTALYWYRQSLGQGLEFLIYFQGNSAPDKSGLPSDRFSAERTGGSVSTLTIQRTQQEDSAVYLCASSLDTAAMGYEQFFGPGTRLTVL.

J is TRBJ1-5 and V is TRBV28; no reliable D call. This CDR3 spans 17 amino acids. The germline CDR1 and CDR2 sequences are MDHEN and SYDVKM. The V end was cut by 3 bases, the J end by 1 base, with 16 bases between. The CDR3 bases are TGTGCCAGCAGTTTCTTCGGGGATCCGTACAGCAATCAGCCCCAGCATTTT. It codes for CASSFFGDPYSNQPQHF.

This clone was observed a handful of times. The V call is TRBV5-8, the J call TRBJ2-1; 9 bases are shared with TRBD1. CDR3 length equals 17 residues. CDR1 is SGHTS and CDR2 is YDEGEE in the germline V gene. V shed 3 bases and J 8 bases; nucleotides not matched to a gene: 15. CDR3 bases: TGTGCCAGCAGCTGGCGAGGGGGGACAGGGAGAGTATATGAGCAGTTCTTC. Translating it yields CASSWRGGTGRVYEQFF.

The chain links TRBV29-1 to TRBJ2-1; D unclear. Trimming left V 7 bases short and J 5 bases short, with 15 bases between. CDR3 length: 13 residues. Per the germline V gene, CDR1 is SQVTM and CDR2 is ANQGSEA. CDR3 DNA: TGCAGCGCCCGCGTTAACCGAAACAATGAGCAGTTCTTC. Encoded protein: CSARVNRNNEQFF.

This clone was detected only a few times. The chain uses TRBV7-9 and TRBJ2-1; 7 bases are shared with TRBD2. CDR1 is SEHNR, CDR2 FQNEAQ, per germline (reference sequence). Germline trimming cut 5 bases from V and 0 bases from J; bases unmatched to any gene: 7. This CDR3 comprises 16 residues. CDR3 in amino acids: CASSIGGGSSYNEQFF. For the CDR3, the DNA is TGTGCCAGCAGCATCGGCGGGGGAAGCTCCTACAATGAGCAGTTCTTC.

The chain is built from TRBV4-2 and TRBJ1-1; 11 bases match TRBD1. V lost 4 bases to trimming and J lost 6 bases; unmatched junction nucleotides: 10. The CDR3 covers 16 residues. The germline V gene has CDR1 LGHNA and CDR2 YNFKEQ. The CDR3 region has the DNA TGTGCCAGCAGCCTTCGGACAGGGGGCATTCTATCTGAAGCTTTCTTT. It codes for CASSLRTGGILSEAFF.

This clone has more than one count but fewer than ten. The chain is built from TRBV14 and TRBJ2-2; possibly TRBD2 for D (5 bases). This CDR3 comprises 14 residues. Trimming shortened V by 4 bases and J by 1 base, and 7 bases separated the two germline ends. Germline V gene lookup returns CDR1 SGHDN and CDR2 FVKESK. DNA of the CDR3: TGTGCCAGCAGCCTCGGACTGAACACCGGGGAGCTGTTTTTT. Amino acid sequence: CASSLGLNTGELFF.

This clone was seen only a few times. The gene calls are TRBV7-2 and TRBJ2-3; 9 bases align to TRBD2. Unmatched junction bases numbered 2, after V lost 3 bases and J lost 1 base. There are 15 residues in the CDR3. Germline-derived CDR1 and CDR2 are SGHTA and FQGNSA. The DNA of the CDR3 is TGTGCCAGCAGCTTCTGGACTAGCGGCACAGATACGCAGTATTTT. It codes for CASSFWTSGTDTQYF.

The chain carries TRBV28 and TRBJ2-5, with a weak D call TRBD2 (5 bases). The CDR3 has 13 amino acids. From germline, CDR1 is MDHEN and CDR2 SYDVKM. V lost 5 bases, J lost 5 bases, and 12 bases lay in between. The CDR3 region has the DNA TGTGCCAGCAGTCCACTTACTAGTGAGACCCAGTACTTC. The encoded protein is CASSPLTSETQYF.

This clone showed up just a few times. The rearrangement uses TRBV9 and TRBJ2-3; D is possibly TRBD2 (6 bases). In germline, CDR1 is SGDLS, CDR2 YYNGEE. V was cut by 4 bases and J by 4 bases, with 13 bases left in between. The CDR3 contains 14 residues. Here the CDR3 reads CASSSRRAADTQYF. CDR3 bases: TGTGCCAGCAGCTCAAGGAGGGCCGCAGATACGCAGTATTTT. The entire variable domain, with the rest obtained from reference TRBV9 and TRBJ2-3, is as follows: DSGVTQTPKHLITATGQRVTLRCSPRSGDLSVYWYQQSLDQGLQFLIQYYNGEERAKGNILERFSAQQFPDLHSELNLSSLELGDSALYFCASSSRRAADTQYFGPGTRLTVL.

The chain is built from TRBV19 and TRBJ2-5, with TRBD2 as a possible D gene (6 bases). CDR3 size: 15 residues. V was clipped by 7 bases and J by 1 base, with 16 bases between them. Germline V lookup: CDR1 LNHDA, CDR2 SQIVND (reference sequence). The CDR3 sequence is CASKVYETSQETQYF. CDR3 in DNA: TGTGCCAGTAAGGTTTATGAGACTAGCCAAGAGACCCAGTACTTC.

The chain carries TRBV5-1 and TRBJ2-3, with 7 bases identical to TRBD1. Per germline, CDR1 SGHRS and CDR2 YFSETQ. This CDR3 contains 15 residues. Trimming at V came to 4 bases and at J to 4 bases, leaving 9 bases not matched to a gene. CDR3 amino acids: CASSDETGRADTQYF. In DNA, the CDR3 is TGCGCCAGCAGCGACGAGACAGGGAGAGCAGATACGCAGTATTTT. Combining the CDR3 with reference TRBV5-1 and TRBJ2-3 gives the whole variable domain KAGVTQTPRYLIKTRGQQVTLSCSPISGHRSVSWYQQTPGQGLQFLFEYFSETQRNKGNFPGRFSGRQFSNSRSEMNVSTLELGDSALYLCASSDETGRADTQYFGPGTRLTVL.

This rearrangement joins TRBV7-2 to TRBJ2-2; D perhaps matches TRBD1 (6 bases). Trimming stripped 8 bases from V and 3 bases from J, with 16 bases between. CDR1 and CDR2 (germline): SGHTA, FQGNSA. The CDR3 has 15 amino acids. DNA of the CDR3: TGTGCCAGCCTTCTGGGCGGACAGTACACCGGGGAGCTGTTTTTT. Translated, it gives CASLLGGQYTGELFF.

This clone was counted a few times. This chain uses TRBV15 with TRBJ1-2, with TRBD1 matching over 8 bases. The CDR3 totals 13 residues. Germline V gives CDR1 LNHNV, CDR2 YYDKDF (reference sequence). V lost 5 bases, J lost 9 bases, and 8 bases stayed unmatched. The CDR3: CATSRDRLASYTF. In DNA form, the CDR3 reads TGTGCCACCAGCCGGGACAGGCTCGCGAGCTACACCTTC.

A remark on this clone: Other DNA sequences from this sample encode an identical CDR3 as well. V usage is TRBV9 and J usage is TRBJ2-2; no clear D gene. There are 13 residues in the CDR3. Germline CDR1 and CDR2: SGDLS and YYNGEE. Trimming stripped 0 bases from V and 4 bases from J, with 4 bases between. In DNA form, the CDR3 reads TGTGCCAGCAGCGTAGGGGTCACCGGGGAGCTGTTTTTT. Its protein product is CASSVGVTGELFF.

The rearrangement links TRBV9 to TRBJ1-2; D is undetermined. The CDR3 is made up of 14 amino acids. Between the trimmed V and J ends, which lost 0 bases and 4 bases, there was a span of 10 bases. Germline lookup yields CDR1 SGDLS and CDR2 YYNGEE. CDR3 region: CASSVDGDGYGYTF. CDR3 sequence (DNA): TGTGCCAGCAGCGTAGATGGGGATGGCTATGGCTACACCTTC.

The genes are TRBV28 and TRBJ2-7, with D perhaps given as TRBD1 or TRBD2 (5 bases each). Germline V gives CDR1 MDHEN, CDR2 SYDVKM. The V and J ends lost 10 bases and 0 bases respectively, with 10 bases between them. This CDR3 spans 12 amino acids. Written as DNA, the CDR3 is TGTGCCACCTTTGGGGGCTCCTACGAGCAGTACTTC. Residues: CATFGGSYEQYF. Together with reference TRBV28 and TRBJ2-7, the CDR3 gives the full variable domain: DVKVTQSSRYLVKRTGEKVFLECVQDMDHENMFWYRQDPGLGLRLIYFSYDVKMKEKGDIPEGYSVSREKKERFSLILESASTNQTSMYLCATFGGSYEQYFGPGTRLTVT.

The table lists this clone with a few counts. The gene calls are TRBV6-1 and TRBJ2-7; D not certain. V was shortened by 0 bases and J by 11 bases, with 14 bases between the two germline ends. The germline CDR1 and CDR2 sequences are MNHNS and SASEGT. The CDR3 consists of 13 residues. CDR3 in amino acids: CASSEAWSRREYF. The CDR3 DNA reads TGTGCCAGCAGTGAAGCATGGTCGAGAAGGGAGTACTTC.

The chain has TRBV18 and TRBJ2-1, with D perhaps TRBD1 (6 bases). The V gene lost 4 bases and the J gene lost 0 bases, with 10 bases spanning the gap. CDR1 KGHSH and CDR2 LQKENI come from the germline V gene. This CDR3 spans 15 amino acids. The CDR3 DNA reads TGTGCCAGCTCACACCGGGACACCTCCTACAATGAGCAGTTCTTC. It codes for CASSHRDTSYNEQFF.

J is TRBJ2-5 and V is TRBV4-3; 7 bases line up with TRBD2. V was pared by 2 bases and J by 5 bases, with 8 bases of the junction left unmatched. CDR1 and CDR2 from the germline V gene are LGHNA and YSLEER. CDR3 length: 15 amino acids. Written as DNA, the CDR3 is TGCGCCAGCAGCCAAACGGGCCTAGCGGCGGAGACCCAGTACTTC. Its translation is CASSQTGLAAETQYF.

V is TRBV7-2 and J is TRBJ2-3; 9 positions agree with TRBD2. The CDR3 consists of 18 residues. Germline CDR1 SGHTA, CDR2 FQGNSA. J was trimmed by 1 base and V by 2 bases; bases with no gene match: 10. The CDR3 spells CASSLFNKAGGGTDTQYF. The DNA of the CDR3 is TGTGCCAGCAGCTTATTTAATAAGGCGGGAGGGGGCACAGATACGCAGTATTTT.

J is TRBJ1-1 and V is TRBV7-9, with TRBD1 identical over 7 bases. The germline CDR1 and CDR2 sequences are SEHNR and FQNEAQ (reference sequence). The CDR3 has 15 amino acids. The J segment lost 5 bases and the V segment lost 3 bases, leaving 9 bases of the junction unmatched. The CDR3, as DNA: TGTGCCAGCAGCTTCCAGGCAGGGGGTTTTACTGAAGCTTTCTTT. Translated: CASSFQAGGFTEAFF.

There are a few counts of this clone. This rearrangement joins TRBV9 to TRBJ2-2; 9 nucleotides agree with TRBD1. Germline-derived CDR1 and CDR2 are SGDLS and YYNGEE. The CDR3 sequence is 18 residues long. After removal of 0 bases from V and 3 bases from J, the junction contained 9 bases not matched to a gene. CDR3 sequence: CASSVGPIWDRDTGELFF. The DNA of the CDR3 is TGTGCCAGCAGCGTAGGCCCCATTTGGGACAGGGACACCGGGGAGCTGTTTTTT. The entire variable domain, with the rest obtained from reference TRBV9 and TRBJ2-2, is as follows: DSGVTQTPKHLITATGQRVTLRCSPRSGDLSVYWYQQSLDQGLQFLIQYYNGEERAKGNILERFSAQQFPDLHSELNLSSLELGDSALYFCASSVGPIWDRDTGELFFGEGSRLTVL.

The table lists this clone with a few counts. The CDR3 reads CASSLRAHSSGNTIYF. CDR3 DNA sequence: TGTGCCAGCAGCTTAAGGGCCCATAGCTCTGGAAACACCATATATTTT. The chain employs TRBV7-9 and TRBJ1-3; D is unclear. Germline loops: CDR1 SEHNR, CDR2 FQNEAQ (reference sequence). This CDR3 has 16 residues. V was shortened by 2 bases and J by 0 bases, with 11 bases between the two germline ends.

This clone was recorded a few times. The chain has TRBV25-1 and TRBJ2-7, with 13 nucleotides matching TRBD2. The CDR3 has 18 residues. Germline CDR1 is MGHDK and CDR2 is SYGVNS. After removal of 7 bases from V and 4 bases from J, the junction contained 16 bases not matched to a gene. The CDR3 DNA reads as TGTGCCAGCATTACTACCCTCCGGACTAGCGGGAGTTCTTACGAGCAGTACTTC. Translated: CASITTLRTSGSSYEQYF.

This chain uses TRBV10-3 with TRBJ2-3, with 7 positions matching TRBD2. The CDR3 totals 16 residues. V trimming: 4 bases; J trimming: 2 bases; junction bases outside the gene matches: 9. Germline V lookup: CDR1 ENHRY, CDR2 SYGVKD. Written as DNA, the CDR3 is TGTGCCATCAGTGTGGGCCAAGCGGGAATCACAGATACGCAGTATTTT. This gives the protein CAISVGQAGITDTQYF.

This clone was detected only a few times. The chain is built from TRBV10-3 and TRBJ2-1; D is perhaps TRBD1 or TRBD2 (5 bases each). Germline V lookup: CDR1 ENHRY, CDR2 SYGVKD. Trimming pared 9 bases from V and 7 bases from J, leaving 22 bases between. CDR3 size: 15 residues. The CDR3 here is CAISLLPGTANEQFF. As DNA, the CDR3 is TGTGCCATTTCACTCCTCCCCGGGACCGCTAATGAGCAGTTCTTC.

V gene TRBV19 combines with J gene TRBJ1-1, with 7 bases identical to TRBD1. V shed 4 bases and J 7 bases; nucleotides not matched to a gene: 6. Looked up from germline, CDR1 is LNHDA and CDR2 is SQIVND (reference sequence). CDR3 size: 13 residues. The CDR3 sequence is CASSTQGGDEAFF. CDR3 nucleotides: TGTGCCAGTAGTACCCAGGGGGGTGATGAAGCTTTCTTT. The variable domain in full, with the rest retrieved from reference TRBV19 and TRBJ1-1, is DGGITQSPKYLFRKEGQNVTLSCEQNLNHDAMYWYRQDPGQGLRLIYYSQIVNDFQKGDIAEGYSVSREKKESFPLTVTSAQKNPTAFYLCASSTQGGDEAFFGQGTRLTVV.

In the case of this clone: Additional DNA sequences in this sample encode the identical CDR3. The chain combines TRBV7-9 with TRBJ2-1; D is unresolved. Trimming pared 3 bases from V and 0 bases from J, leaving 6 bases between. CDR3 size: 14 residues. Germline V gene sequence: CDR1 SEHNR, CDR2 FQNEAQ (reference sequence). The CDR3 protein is CASSLTGSYNEQFF. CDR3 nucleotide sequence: TGTGCCAGCAGCTTGACCGGCTCCTACAATGAGCAGTTCTTC.

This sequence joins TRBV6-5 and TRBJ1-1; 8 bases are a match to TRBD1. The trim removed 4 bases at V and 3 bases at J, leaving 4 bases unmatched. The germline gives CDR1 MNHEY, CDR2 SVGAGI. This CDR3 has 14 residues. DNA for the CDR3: TGTGCCAGCAGTTGGAGACAGGGGTACACTGAAGCTTTCTTT. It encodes CASSWRQGYTEAFF.